The rows below give T cell receptor beta chains drawn from one sample of a study of blood T cell repertoires in COVID-19. TCRdb's table, derived via immunoSEQ multiplex PCR, lists solely in-frame clones and lacks some. The top ten hold about 2.5% of the sample, which has roughly 300,000 clones, around 85% seen once. Sequenced input: PBMCs or T cells enriched from blood (not recorded which). These receptors all stem from a woman aged 45-59 years who had recovered from COVID-19. Both conserved end residues are part of each CDR3. A D gene is named only where the DNA matches it firmly. Some rows have no size entry. The others give once, few or many, or a class for an expanded clone.

J: TRBJ1-2
V: TRBV4-2
D: TRBD1
size: .
DNA: TGTGCCAGCAGCCAAGACAGGGGGGATGGCTACACCTTC
CDR3: CASSQDRGDGYTF

J: TRBJ2-1
V: TRBV10-1
D: TRBD2
size: .
DNA: TGCGCCAGCAGCTACCAACTAGCGGGAGAAGACAATGAGCAGTTCTTC
CDR3: CASSYQLAGEDNEQFF

J: TRBJ2-3
V: TRBV9
D: TRBD1
size: .
DNA: TGTGCCAGCAGCTCCCGGACAGGGGGGCCCGCAGATACGCAGTATTTT
CDR3: CASSSRTGGPADTQYF

J: TRBJ1-1
V: TRBV30
D: TRBD1
size: .
DNA: TGTGCCGAACAGGGGGATCGGAGTGAAGCTTTCTTT
CDR3: CAEQGDRSEAFF

J: TRBJ1-5
V: TRBV27
D: .
size: .
DNA: TGTGCCAGCAGGAGGTTGAGGAGCAATCAGCCCCAGCATTTT
CDR3: CASRRLRSNQPQHF

J: TRBJ2-2
V: TRBV5-5
D: TRBD1
size: .
DNA: TGTGCCAGCACCCTCTTACCCACGGGACAGCTCGCGAACACCGGGGAGCTGTTTTTT
CDR3: CASTLLPTGQLANTGELFF

J: TRBJ2-2
V: TRBV27
D: TRBD2
size: .
DNA: TGTGCCAGCAGTTTGGCTAGCGGGATTCCCGGGGAGCTGTTTTTT
CDR3: CASSLASGIPGELFF

J: TRBJ1-5
V: TRBV2
D: .
size: .
DNA: TGTGCCAGCACCCTGACTTTATTGATCTCACGGAGCAATCAGCCCCAGCATTTT
CDR3: CASTLTLLISRSNQPQHF

J: TRBJ2-7
V: TRBV6-5
D: TRBD1
size: .
DNA: TGTGCCAGCAGGCCCGGGACAGGGTACTACGAGCAGTACTTC
CDR3: CASRPGTGYYEQYF

J: TRBJ1-2
V: TRBV28
D: .
size: .
DNA: TGTGCCAGCGCGGGGATGACCCCTTATGGCTACACCTTC
CDR3: CASAGMTPYGYTF

J: TRBJ1-2
V: TRBV18
D: TRBD1
size: .
DNA: TGTGCCAGCTCACCGCCCAACGCCTTGACAGGGACGGAGATTTCGATCGACTATGGCTACACCTTC
CDR3: CASSPPNALTGTEISIDYGYTF

J: TRBJ2-7
V: TRBV19
D: TRBD1
size: .
DNA: TGTGCCAGTAGGCCTGGGGGGACAGGGGCGGGCGAGCAGTACTTC
CDR3: CASRPGGTGAGEQYF

J: TRBJ2-3
V: TRBV5-4
D: TRBD2
size: once
DNA: TGTGCCAGCAGCTTGGTTCGGCTAGCGGGGGACTCAGATACGCAGTATTTT
CDR3: CASSLVRLAGDSDTQYF

J: TRBJ1-2
V: TRBV9
D: TRBD1
size: .
DNA: TGTGCCAGCAGCCTAAGACAGGGTTATGGCTACACCTTC
CDR3: CASSLRQGYGYTF

J: TRBJ1-5
V: TRBV5-8
D: TRBD1
size: .
DNA: TGTGCCAGCAGCTTAGAGACAGGGGGCAATCAGCCCCAGCATTTT
CDR3: CASSLETGGNQPQHF

J: TRBJ2-1
V: TRBV7-9
D: TRBD2
size: .
DNA: TGTGCCAGCAGCGATGGACTAGATTTTTACAATGAGCAGTTCTTC
CDR3: CASSDGLDFYNEQFF

J: TRBJ2-1
V: TRBV5-4
D: TRBD2
size: .
DNA: TGTGCCAGCAGCCTTCGGGGGGACTACAATGAGCAGTTCTTC
CDR3: CASSLRGDYNEQFF

J: TRBJ2-1
V: TRBV5-1
D: TRBD2
size: .
DNA: TGCGCCAGCAGCTTGTCTACCCTAGCGGGGCAAGGCTACAATGAGCAGTTCTTC
CDR3: CASSLSTLAGQGYNEQFF

J: TRBJ2-7
V: TRBV28
D: TRBD1
size: .
DNA: TGTGCCAGCAGGACAGGGGGCTACGAGCAGTACTTC
CDR3: CASRTGGYEQYF

J: TRBJ2-7
V: TRBV19
D: TRBD2
size: .
DNA: TGTGCCAGTAGTTCTTACGGGACTAGCCGTACCTACGAGCAGTACTTC
CDR3: CASSSYGTSRTYEQYF

J: TRBJ1-2
V: TRBV29-1
D: .
size: .
DNA: TGCAGCGTTGTCCCCACTAGAGGTGGGAATGGCTACACCTTC
CDR3: CSVVPTRGGNGYTF

J: TRBJ2-7
V: TRBV7-9
D: TRBD2
size: .
DNA: TGTGCCAGCAGCCCGACTAGCGGAACATCCTACGAGCAGTACTTC
CDR3: CASSPTSGTSYEQYF

J: TRBJ2-4
V: TRBV29-1
D: TRBD2
size: few
DNA: TGCAGCGCCAAGACTAGCGGGGGTAAAAACATTCAGTACTTC
CDR3: CSAKTSGGKNIQYF

J: TRBJ2-1
V: TRBV11-2
D: TRBD2
size: .
DNA: TGTGCCAGCAGCTCACAAGGACTAGATGAAAATGAGCAGTTCTTC
CDR3: CASSSQGLDENEQFF

J: TRBJ2-7
V: TRBV27
D: TRBD2
size: .
DNA: TGTGCCAGCGCAAAAGCGGGGGGGAGCTCCTACGAGCAGTACTTC
CDR3: CASAKAGGSSYEQYF

J: TRBJ1-3
V: TRBV30
D: TRBD1
size: .
DNA: TGTGCCTGGCGTGCGGGACAGTCATCGAGAAACACCATATATTTT
CDR3: CAWRAGQSSRNTIYF

J: TRBJ1-6
V: TRBV3-1/TRBV3-2
D: .
size: .
DNA: TGTGCCAGCAGCCTTCGACAGGATAATTCACCCCTCCACTTT
CDR3: CASSLRQDNSPLHF

J: TRBJ1-1
V: TRBV14
D: .
size: .
DNA: TGTGCCAGCAGCCAAAGTATGGGGCCGAACACTGAAGCTTTCTTT
CDR3: CASSQSMGPNTEAFF

J: TRBJ2-7
V: TRBV13
D: .
size: .
DNA: TGTGCCAGCAGCTTATCGCGGGTCCCATACGAGCAGTACTTC
CDR3: CASSLSRVPYEQYF

J: TRBJ2-5
V: TRBV6-5
D: TRBD1
size: .
DNA: TGTGCCAGCAGTCGCGCTCCAGGGGGCGCGGAGACCCAGTACTTC
CDR3: CASSRAPGGAETQYF

J: TRBJ2-2
V: TRBV11-2
D: .
size: .
DNA: TGTGCCAGCAGCTTAGCAGCAGGGGTGGCCGGGGAGCTGTTTTTT
CDR3: CASSLAAGVAGELFF

J: TRBJ2-7
V: TRBV29-1
D: TRBD1
size: .
DNA: TGCAGCGTTGAACGGGGGACAGGGGGCGGCTACGAGCAGTACTTC
CDR3: CSVERGTGGGYEQYF

J: TRBJ1-4
V: TRBV28
D: .
size: .
DNA: TGTGCCAGCCTGGGTGGAGATGAAAAACTGTTTTTT
CDR3: CASLGGDEKLFF

J: TRBJ1-4
V: TRBV6-5
D: TRBD1
size: .
DNA: TGTGCCAGCGGAACCGGGACAGGGACGAATAAACTGTTTTTT
CDR3: CASGTGTGTNKLFF

J: TRBJ2-7
V: TRBV7-2
D: .
size: .
DNA: TGTGCCAGCAGCCGCGGGACAGTGGGAACCTACGAGCAGTACTTC
CDR3: CASSRGTVGTYEQYF

J: TRBJ1-4
V: TRBV2
D: .
size: .
DNA: TGTGCCAGCAGGCAGGGTCGGGCTAATGAAAAACTGTTTTTT
CDR3: CASRQGRANEKLFF

J: TRBJ1-3
V: TRBV7-8
D: .
size: few
DNA: TGTGCCAGCAGCTTAGTGGGAGCCGGAAACACCATATATTTT
CDR3: CASSLVGAGNTIYF

J: TRBJ1-2
V: TRBV19
D: TRBD1
size: once
DNA: TGTGCCAGTGTTCCCCAACAGGGGGATGGCTACACCTTC
CDR3: CASVPQQGDGYTF

J: TRBJ1-5
V: TRBV30
D: TRBD1
size: .
DNA: TGTGCCTGGAGTGTACCTGGGACAGGGGGTTTCCGGGGCAATCAGCCCCAGCATTTT
CDR3: CAWSVPGTGGFRGNQPQHF

J: TRBJ2-7
V: TRBV5-1
D: TRBD2
size: .
DNA: TGCGCCAGCAGTGCCGGGGGGCTAGCGGGGACTTACGAGCAGTACTTC
CDR3: CASSAGGLAGTYEQYF

J: TRBJ1-4
V: TRBV12-3/TRBV12-4
D: .
size: .
DNA: TGTGCCAGCAGTGGCCCCCCAGGAGAAAAACTGTTTTTT
CDR3: CASSGPPGEKLFF

J: TRBJ2-5
V: TRBV29-1
D: TRBD2
size: .
DNA: TGCAGCGAAAGACTAGCGGGGGGTGAGACCCAGTACTTC
CDR3: CSERLAGGETQYF

J: TRBJ2-2
V: TRBV7-9
D: TRBD2
size: .
DNA: TGTGCCAGCCGGACTAGCGGGACCGGGGAGCTGTTTTTT
CDR3: CASRTSGTGELFF

J: TRBJ1-5
V: TRBV7-8
D: TRBD1
size: once
DNA: TGTGCCAGCAGCTCGCGGGGACAGGGGGGTCTTAGCAATCAGCCCCAGCATTTT
CDR3: CASSSRGQGGLSNQPQHF

J: TRBJ1-5
V: TRBV7-2
D: .
size: .
DNA: TGTGCCAGCAGCTTCGATAACGGTCAGCCCCAGCATTTT
CDR3: CASSFDNGQPQHF

J: TRBJ1-3
V: TRBV7-7
D: .
size: .
DNA: TGTGCCAGCAGCTTAGGTACAGGAAACACCATATATTTT
CDR3: CASSLGTGNTIYF

J: TRBJ2-2
V: TRBV6-5
D: TRBD1
size: .
DNA: TGTGCCAGCAGTTACTCCCAGGGGGTAGGCACCGGGGAGCTGTTTTTT
CDR3: CASSYSQGVGTGELFF

J: TRBJ2-2
V: TRBV19
D: TRBD2
size: .
DNA: TGTGCCAGTAACGGAGGACTAGGTACCGGGGAGCTGTTTTTT
CDR3: CASNGGLGTGELFF

J: TRBJ2-5
V: TRBV14
D: TRBD1
size: .
DNA: TGTGCCAGCAGCCAAGGGCGGGACAGGGGAGAGACCCAGTACTTC
CDR3: CASSQGRDRGETQYF

J: TRBJ2-3
V: TRBV30
D: TRBD1
size: once
DNA: TGTGCCTGGAGAACAATGACAGGGGCGCAGTATTTT
CDR3: CAWRTMTGAQYF

J: TRBJ2-7
V: TRBV28
D: TRBD1
size: .
DNA: TGTGCCAGCAGTTTATCAGGACAGGGAGTCTACGAGCAGTACTTC
CDR3: CASSLSGQGVYEQYF

J: TRBJ2-7
V: TRBV20-1
D: .
size: .
DNA: TGCAGTGCTAGTCGGGAGACAGAAAAATCTTCCGAGCAGTACTTC
CDR3: CSASRETEKSSEQYF

J: TRBJ2-1
V: TRBV4-1
D: TRBD1
size: .
DNA: TGCGCCAGCAGCCAACAAACGACAGGGTACAATGAGCAGTTCTTC
CDR3: CASSQQTTGYNEQFF